This paragraph covers one T cell receptor (beta chain) sequence. Antigen unknown. The sample belongs to a study of CD4 T cells in relation to SARS-CoV-2 and coronaviruses. Libraries were prepared by immunoSEQ multiplex PCR; TCRdb keeps only in-frame clonotypes and omits some of them. This table holds 26,000 or so clones, about four fifths found once. Before the COVID-19 pandemic, during about 2011-2019, CD4+ T cells were taken from unexposed donors. Isolation of CD4+ T cells took place after less than twelve days in culture. Points from the study as a whole: Pre-pandemic and post-infection samples never came from the same donor.

The CDR3 totals 13 residues. Germline V gene sequence: CDR1 MNHEY, CDR2 SMNVEV (reference sequence). V was clipped by 3 bases and J by 7 bases, with 12 bases between them. V is TRBV27 and J is TRBJ1-1; a possible D gene is TRBD1 (5 bases). The material sequenced was CD4+ T cells from PBMCs, cultured in vitro. The origin of this receptor is a human donor in good health. The DNA of the CDR3 is TGTGCCAGCAGTTTCAGCAGGGCCCGTGAAGCTTTCTTT. This gives the protein CASSFSRAREAFF.